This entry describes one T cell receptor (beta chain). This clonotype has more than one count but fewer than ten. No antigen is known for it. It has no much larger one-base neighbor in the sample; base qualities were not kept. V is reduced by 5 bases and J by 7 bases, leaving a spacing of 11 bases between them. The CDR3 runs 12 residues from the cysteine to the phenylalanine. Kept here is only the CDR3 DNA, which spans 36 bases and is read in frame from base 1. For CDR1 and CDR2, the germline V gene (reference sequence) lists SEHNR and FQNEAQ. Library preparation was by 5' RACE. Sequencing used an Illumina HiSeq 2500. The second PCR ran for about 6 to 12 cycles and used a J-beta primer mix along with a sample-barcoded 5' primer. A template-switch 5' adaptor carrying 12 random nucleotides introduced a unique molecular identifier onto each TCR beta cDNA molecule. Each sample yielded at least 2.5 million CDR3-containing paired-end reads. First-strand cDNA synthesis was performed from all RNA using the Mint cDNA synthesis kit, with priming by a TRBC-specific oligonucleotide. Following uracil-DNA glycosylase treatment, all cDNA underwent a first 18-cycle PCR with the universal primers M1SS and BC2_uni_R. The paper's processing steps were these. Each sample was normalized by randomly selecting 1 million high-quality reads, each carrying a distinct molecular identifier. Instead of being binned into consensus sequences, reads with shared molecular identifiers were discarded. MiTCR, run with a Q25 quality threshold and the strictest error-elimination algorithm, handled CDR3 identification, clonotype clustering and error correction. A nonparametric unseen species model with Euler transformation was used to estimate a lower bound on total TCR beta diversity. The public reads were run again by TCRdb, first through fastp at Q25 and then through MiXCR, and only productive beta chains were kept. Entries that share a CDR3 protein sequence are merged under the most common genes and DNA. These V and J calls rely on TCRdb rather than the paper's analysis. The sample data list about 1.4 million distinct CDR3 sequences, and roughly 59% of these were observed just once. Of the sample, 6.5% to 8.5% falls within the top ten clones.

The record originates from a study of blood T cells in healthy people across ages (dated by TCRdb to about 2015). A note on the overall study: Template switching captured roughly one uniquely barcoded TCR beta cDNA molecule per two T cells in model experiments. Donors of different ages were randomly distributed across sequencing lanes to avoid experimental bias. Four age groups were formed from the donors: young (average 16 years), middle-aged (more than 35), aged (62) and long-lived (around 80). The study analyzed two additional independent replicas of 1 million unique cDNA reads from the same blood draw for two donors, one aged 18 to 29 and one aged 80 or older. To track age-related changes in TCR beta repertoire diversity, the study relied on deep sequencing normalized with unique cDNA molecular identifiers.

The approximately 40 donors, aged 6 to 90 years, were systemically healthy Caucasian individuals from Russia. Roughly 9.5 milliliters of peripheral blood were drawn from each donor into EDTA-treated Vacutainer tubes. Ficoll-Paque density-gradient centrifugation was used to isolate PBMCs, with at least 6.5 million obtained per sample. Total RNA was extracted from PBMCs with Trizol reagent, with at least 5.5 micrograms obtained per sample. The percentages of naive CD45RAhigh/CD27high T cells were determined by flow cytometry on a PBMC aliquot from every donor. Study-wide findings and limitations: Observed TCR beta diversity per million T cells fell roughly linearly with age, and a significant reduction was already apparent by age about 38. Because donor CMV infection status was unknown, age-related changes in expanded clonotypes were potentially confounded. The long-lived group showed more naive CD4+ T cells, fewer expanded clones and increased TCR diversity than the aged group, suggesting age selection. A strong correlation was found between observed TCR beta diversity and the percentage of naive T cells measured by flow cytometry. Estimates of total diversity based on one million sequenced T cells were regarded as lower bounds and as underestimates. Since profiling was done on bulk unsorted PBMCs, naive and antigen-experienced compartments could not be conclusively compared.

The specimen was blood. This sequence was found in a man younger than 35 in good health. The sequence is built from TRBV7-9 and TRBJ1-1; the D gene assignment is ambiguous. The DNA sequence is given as TGTGCCAGCAGCGGGCCCTCGGGTGAAGCTTTCTTT. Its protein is CASSGPSGEAFF. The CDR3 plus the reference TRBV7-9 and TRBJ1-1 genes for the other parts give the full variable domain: DTGVSQNPRHKITKRGQNVTFRCDPISEHNRLYWYRQTLGQGPEFLTYFQNEAQLEKSRLLSDRFSAERPKGSFSTLEIQRTEQGDSAMYLCASSGPSGEAFFGQGTRLTVV.